Described below is a single T cell receptor (beta chain) sequence and its context. Every HIV-positive participant received treatment in the United States. Until DNA extraction, the samples held between about 1-10 million cryopreserved PBMC. The germline V and J ends were trimmed by 4 bases and 0 bases, with 13 bases remaining between them. This CDR3 has 16 amino acids. The germline V gene has CDR1 SEHNR and CDR2 FQNEAQ (reference sequence). Researchers report immunoSEQ v3.0 was run at survey level. Measured with immunoSEQ multiplex PCR; TCRdb has only the in-frame clones, and not every one. The sample lists 15,000 to 20,000 clones, 70% to 90% occurring once. These data belong to a study of long-term antiretroviral therapy in people with HIV.

The source was unsorted PBMCs, collected 0.6 years after starting antiretroviral therapy. The receptor was isolated from a woman aged 18-29 years with HIV. The chain is built from TRBV7-9 and TRBJ2-1; a possible D gene is TRBD1 (5 bases). CDR3 in amino acids: CASSSGQGVSYNEQFF. CDR3 in DNA: TGTGCCAGCAGCTCAGGACAAGGGGTCTCCTACAATGAGCAGTTCTTC.